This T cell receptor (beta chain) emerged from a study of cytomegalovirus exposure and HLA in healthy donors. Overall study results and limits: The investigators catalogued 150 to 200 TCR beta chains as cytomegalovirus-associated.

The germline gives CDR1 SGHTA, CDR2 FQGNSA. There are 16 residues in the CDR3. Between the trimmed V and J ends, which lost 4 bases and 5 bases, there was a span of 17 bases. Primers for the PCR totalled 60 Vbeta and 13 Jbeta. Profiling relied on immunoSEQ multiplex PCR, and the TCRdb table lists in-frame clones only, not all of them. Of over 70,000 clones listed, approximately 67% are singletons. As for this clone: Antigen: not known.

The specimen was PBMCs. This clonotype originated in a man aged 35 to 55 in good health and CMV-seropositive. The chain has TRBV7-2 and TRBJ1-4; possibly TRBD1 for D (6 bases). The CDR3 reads CASSSQWGGQNEKLFF. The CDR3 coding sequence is TGTGCCAGCAGCTCCCAATGGGGGGGCCAAAATGAAAAACTGTTTTTT. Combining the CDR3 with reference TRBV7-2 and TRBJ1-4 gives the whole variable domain GAGVSQSPSNKVTEKGKDVELRCDPISGHTALYWYRQSLGQGLEFLIYFQGNSAPDKSGLPSDRFSAERTGGSVSTLTIQRTQQEDSAVYLCASSSQWGGQNEKLFFGSGTQLSVL.